The 10 T cell receptor beta chains presented below share a single source sample, sequenced in a study of shared clonotypes between healthy human individuals. Measured with immunoSEQ multiplex PCR; TCRdb has only the in-frame clones, and not every one. Found here are fewer than 600,000 clones, around 74% of them singletons; the top ten hold 10% to 15%. Sequencing was done on a sample of PBMCs. The receptors come from a woman aged 40 to 50 in good health. Some clones in this sample may be carry-over from other donors' samples.

The rearrangement links TRBV19 to TRBJ2-2, with TRBD1 matching over 7 bases. After removal of 1 base from V and 7 bases from J, the junction contained 3 bases not matched to a gene. This CDR3 contains 14 residues. Germline lookup yields CDR1 LNHDA and CDR2 SQIVND (reference sequence). DNA for the CDR3: TGTGCCAGTAGTATAGGTGGGACAGTCGGGGAGCTGTTTTTT. The encoded protein is CASSIGGTVGELFF.

The chain recombines TRBV5-1 with TRBJ1-5; no definite D call. CDR3 size: 15 residues. Germline CDR1 reads SGHRS; CDR2 reads YFSETQ. The V gene lost 0 bases and the J gene lost 4 bases, with 11 bases spanning the gap. CDR3 sequence reads: CASSLGGVGNQPQHF. The CDR3 coding sequence is TGCGCCAGCAGCTTGGGCGGGGTGGGAAATCAGCCCCAGCATTTT.

The chain is built from TRBV5-4 and TRBJ2-7, with 7 bases matching TRBD1. The V segment lost 6 bases and the J segment 4 bases; nucleotides outside the gene matches: 7. CDR1 is SGHNT and CDR2 is YYREEE in the germline V gene (reference sequence). The CDR3 is 13 amino acids. CDR3 sequence reads: CASIQTGMYEQYF. For the CDR3, the DNA is TGTGCCAGCATCCAGACAGGGATGTACGAGCAGTACTTC.

This clone was seen once. No conserved phenylalanine or tryptophan ends this CDR3, so it is likely a read error. V is TRBV6-1 and J is TRBJ2-6, with a tentative D call TRBD2 (5 bases). V lost 6 bases, J lost 1 base, and 10 bases lay in between. Per the germline V gene, CDR1 is MNHNS and CDR2 is SASEGT. CDR3 length equals 15 residues. CDR3 nucleotides: TGTGCCAGCAGCCTCCGAGGGTCTGGGGCCAACGTCCTGACTTCC. It is translated as CASSLRGSGANVLTS.

In this sample, this clone turned up once. The chain joins TRBV5-6 to TRBJ2-5, with TRBD1 matching over 9 bases. Per germline, CDR1 SGHDT and CDR2 YYEEEE. The CDR3 runs to 16 residues. Trimming took 1 base from V and 5 from J; bases not matched to a gene: 9. CDR3 sequence: CASSLYPTGGSETQYF. The CDR3 coding sequence is TGTGCCAGCAGCTTGTATCCAACAGGGGGCTCGGAGACCCAGTACTTC.

The rearrangement uses TRBV7-9 and TRBJ2-1; D possibly corresponds to TRBD2 (5 bases). CDR3 length: 15 amino acids. V was cut by 1 base and J by 6 bases, with 13 bases left in between. CDR1 is SEHNR and CDR2 is FQNEAQ in the germline V gene (reference sequence). In DNA form, the CDR3 reads TGTGCCAGCAGCTTAGTTTTGGGAGAGGCCAATGAGCAGTTCTTC. This translates into CASSLVLGEANEQFF.

This rearrangement joins TRBV14 to TRBJ2-5; TRBD1 agrees at 8 bases. V lost 1 base and J lost 2; bases outside the gene matches: 6. Germline V gene data show CDR1 as SGHDN and CDR2 as FVKESK. This CDR3 contains 16 residues. For the CDR3, the DNA is TGTGCCAGCAGCCAAGTGGGCAGGGGGCCTCAAGAGACCCAGTACTTC. Protein sequence: CASSQVGRGPQETQYF.

CDR3 DNA sequence: TGTGCCAGCCTGGACAGTCTGAACACTGAAGCTTTCTTT. This encodes CASLDSLNTEAFF. The rearrangement links TRBV6-5 to TRBJ1-1; maybe TRBD1 (6 bases). Trimming took 8 bases from V and 0 from J, leaving 10 bases between them. Germline V gene data show CDR1 as MNHEY and CDR2 as SVGAGI. This CDR3 spans 13 amino acids.

V is TRBV5-1 and J is TRBJ2-7; D possibly corresponds to TRBD1 (5 bases). The V gene's germline CDR1 is SGHRS and CDR2 YFSETQ. V was cut by 0 bases and J by 4 bases, with 8 bases left in between. This CDR3 spans 13 amino acids. In nucleotides, the CDR3 is TGCGCCAGCAGCTTGGAGGACAATTACGAGCAGTACTTC. Encoded protein: CASSLEDNYEQYF.

This clone was observed a single time. Its ends do not fully match the called genes, so a read error is possible. V gene TRBV2 combines with J gene TRBJ2-1; 7 nucleotides agree with TRBD1. This CDR3 contains 15 residues. CDR1 is SNHLY and CDR2 is FYNNEI in the germline V gene. The DNA for the CDR3 is TGTGCCAGCAGGGAAGACAGGGTGTATATGTATGAGCAGTTCTTC. Translation: CASREDRVYMYEQFF.